The 9 T cell receptor beta chains listed next were all sequenced from one sample in a study of blood T cells in healthy people across ages. A second PCR of 7 to 11 cycles used a sample-barcoded 5' primer and a J-beta primer mix. TCRdb reanalysed the 5' RACE reads using MiXCR and keeps one entry per CDR3 protein. The sample lists approximately 900,000 distinct CDR3 sequences; about 29% were seen once. The sample was also reused in another study, on T cells of mothers and their children.

The specimen was blood. The receptors were gathered from a woman aged 35 to 49 in good health.

For this clonotype: This could be a read error, since a much larger clone is one nucleotide away. As the CDR3 is not closed by the conserved phenylalanine or tryptophan, this likely results from a read error. J is TRBJ1-1 and V is TRBV12-3 or TRBV12-4; 9 bases align to TRBD1. This CDR3 has 16 residues. The V segment lost 7 bases and the J segment 3 bases; nucleotides outside the gene matches: 12. The CDR3 DNA sequence: TGTGCCAGCACCGGAGGAGGACAGGGGCCGTACACTGAAGCTTTCCTT. The encoded protein is CASTGGGQGPYTEAFL.

This clonotype was counted at least ten times. This sequence joins TRBV9 and TRBJ1-2, with 10 bases that match TRBD1. V dropped 0 bases and J dropped 6; count of bases not matched to a gene: 2. The CDR3 is 14 residues long. Germline CDR1 and CDR2: SGDLS and YYNGEE. CDR3 bases: TGTGCCAGCAGCGTAGTCGGGACAGGGGATGGCTACACCTTC. Translating it yields CASSVVGTGDGYTF. The full variable domain, with the rest looked up from reference TRBV9 and TRBJ1-2, is DSGVTQTPKHLITATGQRVTLRCSPRSGDLSVYWYQQSLDQGLQFLIQYYNGEERAKGNILERFSAQQFPDLHSELNLSSLELGDSALYFCASSVVGTGDGYTFGSGTRLTVV.

This clonotype was counted many times. The gene calls are TRBV28 and TRBJ2-7; 7 nucleotides match TRBD1. Losses at the gene ends were 6 bases for V and 1 base for J; bases not matched to a gene: 3. The CDR3 loop spans 13 amino acids. The germline V gene encodes CDR1 MDHEN and CDR2 SYDVKM. The DNA of the CDR3 is TGTGCCAGCAGAACAGGGGCATCCTACGAGCAGTACTTC. Its protein product is CASRTGASYEQYF.

DNA for the CDR3: TGTGCCAGCAGTCCAAGCGTAGGGGGGCCCTCCTACGAGCAGTACTTC. Translated, it gives CASSPSVGGPSYEQYF. The V gene is TRBV12-3 or TRBV12-4, the J gene TRBJ2-7, with D perhaps assigned TRBD1 or TRBD2 (6 bases each). V was cut by 5 bases and J by 0 bases, with 17 bases left in between. The CDR3 length is 16 residues.

The gene calls are TRBV5-1 and TRBJ2-7, with 9 bases fitting TRBD1. V shed 4 bases, J shed 6 bases, and the junction held 11 bases outside the gene matches. Germline CDR1 and CDR2: SGHRS and YFSETQ. CDR3 size: 15 residues. The CDR3 coding sequence is TGCGCCAGCAGCATCGGGACAGGGAGCTTGGGCGAGCAGTACTTC. It is translated as CASSIGTGSLGEQYF.

The sample holds many counts of this clonotype. This rearrangement joins TRBV27 to TRBJ2-7; no firm D call. With 0 bases removed from V and 3 bases from J, the gap between germline ends came to 9 bases. In germline, CDR1 is MNHEY, CDR2 SMNVEV (reference sequence). This CDR3 has 14 amino acids. The DNA for the CDR3 is TGTGCCAGCAGTTTATCAGGGATAAACTACGAGCAGTACTTC. Translating gives CASSLSGINYEQYF.

This clonotype was seen ten or more times. The rearrangement uses TRBV4-2 and TRBJ2-5; 10 bases align to TRBD2. The CDR3 consists of 15 residues. V lost 2 bases, J lost 1 base, and 1 base stayed unmatched. Germline CDR1 LGHNA, CDR2 YNFKEQ. The CDR3 coding sequence is TGTGCCAGCAGCCAAAGCGGGGGGGGCCAAGAGACCCAGTACTTC. Translation: CASSQSGGGQETQYF.

The V call is TRBV4-1, the J call TRBJ1-1; TRBD1 matches at 8 bases. The ends lost 0 bases at V and 8 bases at J; junction bases unmatched: 8. Looked up from germline, CDR1 is MGHRA and CDR2 is YSYEKL. The CDR3 runs to 15 residues. The CDR3 DNA follows: TGCGCCAGCAGCCAAGAGGACAGGGACTGGCAGGAAGCTTTCTTT. Its translation is CASSQEDRDWQEAFF.

This clonotype was detected only a few times. The chain employs TRBV20-1 and TRBJ2-7; tentatively, D is TRBD1 or TRBD2 (5 bases each). V lost 6 bases, J lost 2 bases, and 17 bases lay in between. This CDR3 is built from 14 residues. In germline, CDR1 is DFQATT, CDR2 SNEGSKA (reference sequence). CDR3 DNA sequence: TGCAGTGCCCTGATAGCGAGGGGCACCTACGAGCAGTACTTC. This gives the protein CSALIARGTYEQYF.